The source of this T cell receptor (beta chain) is a study of control samples from healthy donors and cancer patients. Only one count was recorded for this clone. Trimming took off 2 bases at V and 7 bases at J, with 12 bases between the two ends. The CDR3 has 13 residues. Germline V gives CDR1 GTSNPN, CDR2 SVGIG (reference sequence). Sequencing was performed with immunoSEQ multiplex PCR; in TCRdb, only in-frame clones are kept and a portion is missing. The table records approximately 120,000 clones, around 89% of them present only once. Material for sequencing was blood. The J gene is TRBJ1-5, the V gene TRBV30; D gene ambiguous. This TCR was sampled from a woman between 50 and 59 years old in good health. The CDR3 reads CAWSLARPQPQHF. CDR3 DNA sequence: TGTGCCTGGAGTCTGGCTAGGCCCCAGCCCCAGCATTTT.